This TCR beta chain was observed in a study of T cells in Graves' hyperthyroidism and ophthalmopathy (dated by TCRdb to 2018 to 2020). With respect to the entire study: Peripheral blood samples were taken at the time of initial diagnosis, prior to any treatment. The paper describes TCR Vbeta CDR3 sequencing of about 140 peripheral blood samples, made up of 43 ophthalmopathy patients, 70 to 80 hyperthyroidism patients and 17 progressor patients. Prospective prediction of ophthalmopathy was tested in an independent validation cohort of approximately 19 hyperthyroidism patients and approximately 17 patients who later progressed to ophthalmopathy. The study also compared thyroid tissue and blood T-cell repertoires from roughly six Graves' hyperthyroidism patients. TCR V-J signatures able to tell the groups apart were searched for in a discovery cohort of around 95 patients, of whom more than 40 had Graves' ophthalmopathy and 55 to 60 had stable Graves' hyperthyroidism. Once sampling was done, hyperthyroidism patients were given methimazole at a starting dose of 30 mg daily, whereas ophthalmopathy patients were given high-dose intravenous methylprednisolone. The 95 to 100 discovery patients were divided at random into training and test sets in a 7:3 ratio. Study-wide findings and limitations: A 13 V-J signature model separated ophthalmopathy from stable hyperthyroidism, with approximately 87% sensitivity and 81.08% specificity in cross-validation and 80%/75% in testing. Sample size was not statistically predetermined, and blinding of investigators to group allocation was not performed. Most expanded thyroid clonotypes (frequency above 0.001) were also found in blood, which suggests that blood repertoires may mirror thyroid immune responses. During validation, the model predicted progression to ophthalmopathy a median of roughly 7.1 months ahead of onset, with around 71% sensitivity and around 73% specificity.

Ophthalmopathy patients had moderately to severely active disease, with a Clinical Activity Score of 3 or more, a NOSPECS grade of 4 or more, and a disease duration of less than 3 months. Patients with uncontrolled infections, other autoimmune diseases, pregnancy or lactation were excluded. Diagnoses relied on clinical symptoms, serum thyroxine and TRAb, thyroid ultrasound and orbital computed tomography. PBMCs were isolated from more than 8 ml of fresh peripheral blood by Ficoll-Paque density gradient centrifugation. Total RNA was extracted with Trizol reagent, and quality was checked on an Agilent 2100 Bioanalyzer. CDR1 is given as GTSNPN and CDR2 as SVGIG, both from the germline V gene (reference sequence). Trimming removed 4 bases from V and 6 bases from J, leaving 7 bases between the germline ends. The CDR3 numbers 11 residues from cysteine through phenylalanine. The retained sequence is limited to the CDR3, 33 bases, with the frame set at the first base.

This clonotype showed up just a few times. Which antigen it targets is not known. No much larger clone exists at a distance of one base, and base qualities are not known. Amplification of TCR beta CDR3 regions was carried out from RNA transcripts. The TCR CDR3 was subjected to a first round of RT-PCR using the HTBI primer set and the Qiagen OneStep RT-PCR kit. Libraries were constructed in a second round of multiplex PCR, after which size selection and purification were carried out. The libraries were sequenced on an Illumina HiSeq2000 using paired-end 100 bp reads. On the study's bioinformatics: SOAPnuke was used to process the raw data, removing reads that contained adapters or uncalled bases, had a mean Phred below 15, or lacked an exact match to the constant primer or identifier. High-quality paired reads were merged with COPE v1.2.5, and unique nucleotide sequences were defined as clonotypes. Clonotypes were aligned to IMGT TRBV, TRBD and TRBJ reference segments using MiTCR v1.1. Analysis was restricted to V-J combinations with a frequency above 0.0001, which covered about 99% of repertoires. A TCS score was defined as the ratio between F50 (clonal expansion) and ExV (chaos), using BLOSUM62-based TCRdist between CDR3 peptides within each V-J. Welch's t-statistics and random forest reduced around 520 V-J features to 10 to 15, which were used in a naive Bayes classifier (R e1071). Through fastp at Q25 and MiXCR, TCRdb rebuilt clones from the public reads, retaining in-frame beta chains. Rows with a matching CDR3 protein are joined into one entry that keeps the most common DNA and genes. TCRdb's processing, not the authors', yielded these V and J calls. This sample comprises 300,000 to 500,000 distinct CDR3 sequences, around 15% of them detected only once. The ten largest clones capture 25% to 30% of the sample.

The sample consisted of blood. This clonotype was sampled from a man between 45 and 60 years old with Graves' ophthalmopathy. The chain is encoded by TRBV30 joined to TRBJ2-1; too little of a D gene remains to name it. The DNA is as follows: TGTGCCTGGAAGTTTGTCAATGAGCAGTTCTTC. This codes for CAWKFVNEQFF.